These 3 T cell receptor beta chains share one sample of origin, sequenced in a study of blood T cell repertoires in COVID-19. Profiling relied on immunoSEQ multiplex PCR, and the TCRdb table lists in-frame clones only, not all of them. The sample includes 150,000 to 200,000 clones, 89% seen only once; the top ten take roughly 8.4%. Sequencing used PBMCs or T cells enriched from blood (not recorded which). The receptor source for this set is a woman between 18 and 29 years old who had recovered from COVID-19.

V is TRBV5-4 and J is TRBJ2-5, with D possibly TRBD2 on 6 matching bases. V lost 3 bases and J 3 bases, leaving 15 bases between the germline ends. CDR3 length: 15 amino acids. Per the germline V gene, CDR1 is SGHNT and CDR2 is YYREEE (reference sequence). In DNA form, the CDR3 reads TGTGCCAGCAGCTCGGACTACCTGGGAGAAGAGACCCAGTACTTC. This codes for CASSSDYLGEETQYF.

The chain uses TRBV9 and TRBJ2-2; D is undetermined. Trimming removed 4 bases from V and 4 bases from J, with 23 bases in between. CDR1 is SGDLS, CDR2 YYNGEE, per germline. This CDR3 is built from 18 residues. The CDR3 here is CASSRLTKQSEVTGELFF. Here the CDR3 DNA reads TGTGCCAGCAGCCGTCTCACAAAACAGTCCGAAGTCACCGGGGAGCTGTTTTTT. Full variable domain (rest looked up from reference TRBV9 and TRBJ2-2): DSGVTQTPKHLITATGQRVTLRCSPRSGDLSVYWYQQSLDQGLQFLIQYYNGEERAKGNILERFSAQQFPDLHSELNLSSLELGDSALYFCASSRLTKQSEVTGELFFGEGSRLTVL.

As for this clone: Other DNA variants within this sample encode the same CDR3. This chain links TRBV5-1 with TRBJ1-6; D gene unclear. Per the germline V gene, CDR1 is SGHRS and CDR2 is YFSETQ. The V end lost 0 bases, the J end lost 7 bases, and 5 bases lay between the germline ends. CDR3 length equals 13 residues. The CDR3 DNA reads TGCGCCAGCAGCTTGGACAGCAATTCACCCCTCCACTTT. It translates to CASSLDSNSPLHF. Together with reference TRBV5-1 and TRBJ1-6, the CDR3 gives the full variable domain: KAGVTQTPRYLIKTRGQQVTLSCSPISGHRSVSWYQQTPGQGLQFLFEYFSETQRNKGNFPGRFSGRQFSNSRSEMNVSTLELGDSALYLCASSLDSNSPLHFGNGTRLTVT.